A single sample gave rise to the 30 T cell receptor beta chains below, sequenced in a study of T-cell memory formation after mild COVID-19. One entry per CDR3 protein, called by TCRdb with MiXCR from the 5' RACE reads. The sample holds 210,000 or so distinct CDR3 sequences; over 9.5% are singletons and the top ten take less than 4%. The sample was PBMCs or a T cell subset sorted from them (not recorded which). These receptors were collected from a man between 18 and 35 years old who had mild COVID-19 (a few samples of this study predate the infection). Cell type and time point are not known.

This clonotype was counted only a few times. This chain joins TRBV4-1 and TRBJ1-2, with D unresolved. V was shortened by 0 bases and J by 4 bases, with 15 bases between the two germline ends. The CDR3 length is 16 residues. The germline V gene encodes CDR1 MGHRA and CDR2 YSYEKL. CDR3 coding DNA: TGCGCCAGCAGCCAAGAAGTCCTCCCGGGATCCTATGGCTACACCTTC. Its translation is CASSQEVLPGSYGYTF.

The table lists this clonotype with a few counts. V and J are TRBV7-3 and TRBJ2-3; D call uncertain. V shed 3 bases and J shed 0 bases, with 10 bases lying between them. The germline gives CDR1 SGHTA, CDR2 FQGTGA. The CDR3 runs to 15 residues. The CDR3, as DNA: TGTGCCAGCAGCTTCGGCCTATCAAGCACAGATACGCAGTATTTT. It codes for CASSFGLSSTDTQYF.

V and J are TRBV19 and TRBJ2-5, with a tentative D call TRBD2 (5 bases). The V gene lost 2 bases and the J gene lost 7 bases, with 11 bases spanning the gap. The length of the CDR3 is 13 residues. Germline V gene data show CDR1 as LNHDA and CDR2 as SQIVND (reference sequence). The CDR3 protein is CASSIQREGTQYF. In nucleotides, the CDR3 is TGTGCCAGTAGTATACAGCGCGAGGGGACCCAGTACTTC.

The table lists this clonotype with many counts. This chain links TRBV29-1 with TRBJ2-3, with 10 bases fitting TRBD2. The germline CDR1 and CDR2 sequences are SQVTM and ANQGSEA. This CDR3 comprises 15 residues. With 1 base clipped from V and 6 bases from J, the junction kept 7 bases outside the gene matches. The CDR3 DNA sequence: TGCAGCGTTGAAGGTAGCGGGGGGCTCGGGGATACGCAGTATTTT. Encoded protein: CSVEGSGGLGDTQYF.

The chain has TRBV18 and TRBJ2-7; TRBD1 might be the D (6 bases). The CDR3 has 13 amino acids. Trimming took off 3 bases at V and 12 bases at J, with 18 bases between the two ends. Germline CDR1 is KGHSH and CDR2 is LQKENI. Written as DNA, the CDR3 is TGTGCCAGCTCACCGATTTTAATGGACAGACCGTACTTC. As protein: CASSPILMDRPYF.

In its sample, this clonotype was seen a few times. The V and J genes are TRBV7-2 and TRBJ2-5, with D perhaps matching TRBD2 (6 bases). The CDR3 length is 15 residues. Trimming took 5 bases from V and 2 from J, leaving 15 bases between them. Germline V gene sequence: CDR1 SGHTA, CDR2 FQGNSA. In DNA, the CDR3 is TGTGCCAGCAGCCCTGCGGGACTTCATCAAGAGACCCAGTACTTC. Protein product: CASSPAGLHQETQYF.

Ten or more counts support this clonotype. The chain's CDR3 is CASSSPYQSSYNEQFF. The DNA of the CDR3 is TGTGCCAGCAGCTCCCCGTACCAGAGCTCCTACAATGAGCAGTTCTTC. This chain links TRBV7-7 with TRBJ2-1, with D hard to call. This CDR3 comprises 16 residues. Between the trimmed V and J ends, which lost 4 bases and 0 bases, there was a span of 13 bases. In germline, CDR1 is SSHAT, CDR2 FNYEAQ (reference sequence).

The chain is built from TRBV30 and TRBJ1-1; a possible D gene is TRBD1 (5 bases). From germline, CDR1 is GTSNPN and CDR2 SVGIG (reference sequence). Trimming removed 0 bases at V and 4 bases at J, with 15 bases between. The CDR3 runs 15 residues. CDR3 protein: CAWSVRQPRTTEAFF. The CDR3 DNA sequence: TGTGCCTGGAGTGTACGACAGCCCCGAACCACTGAAGCTTTCTTT.

CDR3 protein: CSVERGFGTDTQYF. DNA of the CDR3: TGCAGCGTTGAACGTGGCTTCGGCACAGATACGCAGTATTTT. The chain employs TRBV29-1 and TRBJ2-3, with D unclear. Germline CDR1 and CDR2: SQVTM and ANQGSEA. V was trimmed by 2 bases and J by 1 base, leaving 10 bases between them. The CDR3 is 14 amino acids.

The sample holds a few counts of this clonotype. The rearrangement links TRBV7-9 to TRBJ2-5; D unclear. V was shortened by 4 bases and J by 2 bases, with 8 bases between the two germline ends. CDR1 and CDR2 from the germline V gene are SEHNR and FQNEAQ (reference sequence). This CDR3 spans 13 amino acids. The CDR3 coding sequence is TGTGCCAGCAGCTACGACTTACAAGAGACCCAGTACTTC. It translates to CASSYDLQETQYF. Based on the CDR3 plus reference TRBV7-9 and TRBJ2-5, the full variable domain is DTGVSQNPRHKITKRGQNVTFRCDPISEHNRLYWYRQTLGQGPEFLTYFQNEAQLEKSRLLSDRFSAERPKGSFSTLEIQRTEQGDSAMYLCASSYDLQETQYFGPGTRLLVL.

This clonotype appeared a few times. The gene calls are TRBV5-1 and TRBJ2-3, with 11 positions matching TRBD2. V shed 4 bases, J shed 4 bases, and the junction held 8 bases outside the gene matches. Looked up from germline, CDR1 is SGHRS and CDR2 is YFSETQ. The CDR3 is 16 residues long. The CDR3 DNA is TGCGCCAGCAGCGTCCCGACTAGCGGGGTCGCAGATACGCAGTATTTT. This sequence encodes CASSVPTSGVADTQYF.

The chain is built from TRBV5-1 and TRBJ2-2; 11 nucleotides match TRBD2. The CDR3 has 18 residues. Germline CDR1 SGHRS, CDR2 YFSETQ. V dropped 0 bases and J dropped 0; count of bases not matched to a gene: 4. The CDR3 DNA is TGCGCCAGCAGCTTGGCGACTAGCGGGGATCCGAACACCGGGGAGCTGTTTTTT. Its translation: CASSLATSGDPNTGELFF.

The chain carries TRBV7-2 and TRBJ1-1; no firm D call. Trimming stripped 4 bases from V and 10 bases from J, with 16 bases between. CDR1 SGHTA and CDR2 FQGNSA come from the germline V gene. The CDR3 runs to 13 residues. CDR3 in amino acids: CASSSDLIKGAFF. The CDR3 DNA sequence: TGTGCCAGCAGCTCCGATCTGATAAAGGGAGCTTTCTTT.

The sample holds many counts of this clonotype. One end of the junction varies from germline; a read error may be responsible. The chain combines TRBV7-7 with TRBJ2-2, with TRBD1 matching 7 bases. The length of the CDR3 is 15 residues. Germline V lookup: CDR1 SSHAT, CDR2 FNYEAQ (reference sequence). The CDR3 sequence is CASSPRDSFTGELFF. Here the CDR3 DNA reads TGTGCTAGCAGCCCGAGGGACAGCTTTACCGGGGAGCTGTTTTTT.

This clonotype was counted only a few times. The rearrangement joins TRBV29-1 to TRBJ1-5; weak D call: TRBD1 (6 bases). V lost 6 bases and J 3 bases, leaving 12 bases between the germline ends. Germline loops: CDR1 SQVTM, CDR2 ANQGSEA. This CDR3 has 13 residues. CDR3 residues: CSVRTALNQPQHF. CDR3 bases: TGCAGCGTACGGACAGCACTCAATCAGCCCCAGCATTTT.

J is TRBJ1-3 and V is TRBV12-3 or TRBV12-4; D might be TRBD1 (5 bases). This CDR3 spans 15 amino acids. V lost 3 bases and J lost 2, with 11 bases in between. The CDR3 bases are TGTGCCAGCAGTTTCTCCAGGGCTGCTGGAAACACCATATATTTT. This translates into CASSFSRAAGNTIYF.

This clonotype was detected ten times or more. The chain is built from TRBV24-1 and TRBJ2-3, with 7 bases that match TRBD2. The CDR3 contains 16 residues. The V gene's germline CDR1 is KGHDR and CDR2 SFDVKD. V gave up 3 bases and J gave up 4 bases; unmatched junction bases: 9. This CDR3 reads CATSDPGRGDADTQYF. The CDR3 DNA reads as TGTGCCACCAGTGATCCTGGCCGGGGGGATGCAGATACGCAGTATTTT.

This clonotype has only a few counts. In DNA, the CDR3 is TGTGCCAGCAGTTACTCGATCCAGGGGGCACACTACGAGCAGTACTTC. Its protein is CASSYSIQGAHYEQYF. The chain joins TRBV6-5 to TRBJ2-7; 8 bases are shared with TRBD1. V gave up 0 bases and J gave up 3 bases; unmatched junction bases: 7. The V gene's germline CDR1 is MNHEY and CDR2 SVGAGI. The CDR3 runs to 16 residues.

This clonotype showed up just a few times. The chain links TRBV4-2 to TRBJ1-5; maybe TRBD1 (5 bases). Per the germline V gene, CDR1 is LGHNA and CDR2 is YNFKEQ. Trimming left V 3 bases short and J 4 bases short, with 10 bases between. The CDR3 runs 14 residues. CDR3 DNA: TGTGCCAGCAGCCACCCCGACAGAAATCAGCCCCAGCATTTT. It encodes CASSHPDRNQPQHF.

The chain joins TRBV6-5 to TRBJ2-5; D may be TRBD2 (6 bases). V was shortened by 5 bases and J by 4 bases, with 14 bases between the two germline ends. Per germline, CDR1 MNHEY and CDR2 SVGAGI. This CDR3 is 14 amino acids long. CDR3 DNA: TGTGCCAGCAGTGGGCCTGCGGGGTCAGAGACCCAGTACTTC. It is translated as CASSGPAGSETQYF.

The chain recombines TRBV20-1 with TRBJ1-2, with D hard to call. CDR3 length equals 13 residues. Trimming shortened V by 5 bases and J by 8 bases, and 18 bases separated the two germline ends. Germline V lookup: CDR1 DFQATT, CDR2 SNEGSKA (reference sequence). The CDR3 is CSAAETRKEGYTF. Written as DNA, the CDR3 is TGCAGTGCTGCTGAGACAAGAAAGGAGGGCTACACCTTC.

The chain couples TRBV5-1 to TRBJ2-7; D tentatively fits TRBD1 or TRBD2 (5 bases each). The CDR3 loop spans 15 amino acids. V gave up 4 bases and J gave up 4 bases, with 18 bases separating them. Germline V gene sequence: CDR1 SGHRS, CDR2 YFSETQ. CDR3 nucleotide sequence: TGCGCCAGCAGCACTACCGGGACCGAGACTTACGAGCAGTACTTC. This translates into CASSTTGTETYEQYF.

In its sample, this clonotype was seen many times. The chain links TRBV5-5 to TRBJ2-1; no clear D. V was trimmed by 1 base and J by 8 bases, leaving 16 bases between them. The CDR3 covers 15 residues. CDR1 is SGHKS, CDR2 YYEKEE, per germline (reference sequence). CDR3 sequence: CASSLRLVPWDEQFF. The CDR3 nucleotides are TGTGCCAGCAGCTTGCGGCTGGTCCCCTGGGATGAGCAGTTCTTC.

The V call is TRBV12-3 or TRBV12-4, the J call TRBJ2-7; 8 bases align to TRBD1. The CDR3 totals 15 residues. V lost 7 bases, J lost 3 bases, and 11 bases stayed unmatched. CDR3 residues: CASKTGTGEFYEQYF. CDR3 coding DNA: TGTGCCAGCAAAACCGGGACAGGAGAATTCTACGAGCAGTACTTC.

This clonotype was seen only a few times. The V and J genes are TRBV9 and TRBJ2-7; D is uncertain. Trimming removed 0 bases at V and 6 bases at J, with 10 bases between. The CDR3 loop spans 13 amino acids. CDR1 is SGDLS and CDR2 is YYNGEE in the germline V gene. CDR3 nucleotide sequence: TGTGCCAGCAGCGTAGGAGTTGCTGGCGAGCAGTACGTC. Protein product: CASSVGVAGEQYV.

DNA of the CDR3: TGTGCCAGCAGCCCGCCGGGACTACCTTACAATGAGCAGTTCTTC. It specifies CASSPPGLPYNEQFF. The V gene is TRBV7-2, the J gene TRBJ2-1, with 7 bases aligning to TRBD2. CDR3 size: 15 residues. The V gene's germline CDR1 is SGHTA and CDR2 FQGNSA. Trimming took 5 bases from V and 4 from J; bases not matched to a gene: 8.

CDR3 bases: TGCGCCAGCAGCCGCGGTGCGGATAGGGAGCTGTTTTTT. It encodes CASSRGADRELFF. The J gene is TRBJ2-2, the V gene TRBV4-3; D gene ambiguous. Germline loops: CDR1 LGHNA, CDR2 YSLEER. The CDR3 has 13 residues. Trimming cost V 4 bases and J 9 bases, with 12 bases left between them.

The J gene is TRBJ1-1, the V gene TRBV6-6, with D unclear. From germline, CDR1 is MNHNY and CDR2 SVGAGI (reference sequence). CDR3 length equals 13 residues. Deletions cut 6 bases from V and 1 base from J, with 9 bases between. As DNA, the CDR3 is TGTGCCAGCAGCCCCGTGGGGAACACTGAAGCTTTCTTT. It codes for CASSPVGNTEAFF.

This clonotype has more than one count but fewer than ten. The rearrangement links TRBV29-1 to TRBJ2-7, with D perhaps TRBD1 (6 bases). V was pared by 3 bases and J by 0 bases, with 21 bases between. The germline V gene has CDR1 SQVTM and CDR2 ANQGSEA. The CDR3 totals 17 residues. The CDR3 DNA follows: TGCAGCGTTGAGGGGGCAGGGGCCCCGACTGCCTCCTACGAGCAGTACGTC. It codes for CSVEGAGAPTASYEQYV.

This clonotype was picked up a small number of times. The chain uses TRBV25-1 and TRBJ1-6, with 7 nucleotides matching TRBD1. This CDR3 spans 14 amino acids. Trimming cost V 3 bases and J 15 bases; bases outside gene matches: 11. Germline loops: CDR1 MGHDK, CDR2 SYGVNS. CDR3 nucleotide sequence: TGTGCCAGCAGTGATCCCACAGGGGCCGCAGACCTCCACTTT. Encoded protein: CASSDPTGAADLHF.